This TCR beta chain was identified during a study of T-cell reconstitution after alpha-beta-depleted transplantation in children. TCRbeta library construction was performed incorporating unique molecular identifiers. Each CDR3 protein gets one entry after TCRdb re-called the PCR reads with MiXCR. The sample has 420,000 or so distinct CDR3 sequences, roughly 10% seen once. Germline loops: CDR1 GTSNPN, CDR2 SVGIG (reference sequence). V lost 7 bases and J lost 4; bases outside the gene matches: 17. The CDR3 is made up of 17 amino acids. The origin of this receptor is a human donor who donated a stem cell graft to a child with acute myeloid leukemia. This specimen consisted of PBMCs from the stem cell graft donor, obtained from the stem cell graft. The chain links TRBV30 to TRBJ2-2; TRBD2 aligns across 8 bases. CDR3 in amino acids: CASPSGLESRVTGELFF. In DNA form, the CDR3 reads TGTGCCTCTCCGTCGGGACTAGAGTCGCGAGTCACCGGGGAGCTGTTTTTT.